These T cell receptor beta chains were read from a single sample in a study of T cells after yellow fever vaccination. One entry per CDR3 protein results from TCRdb running MiXCR on the 5' RACE reads. The top ten hold around 17% of the sample, which has approximately 300,000 distinct CDR3 sequences, 6.8% seen once. The sample consisted of PBMCs, taken about 41 days after the first yellow fever vaccination. These receptor sequences come from a man aged 18 to 30 who received the YFV17D yellow fever vaccine. The CDR3 runs from the conserved cysteine through the conserved F or W. The order of the fields is V gene, D gene, J gene, clone size, CDR3 DNA, CDR3 protein. D genes are given only for firm matches. Size is omitted from some rows. Given values are once, few, many or a class for expanded clones.

TRBV7-2	-	TRBJ2-2	few	TGTGCCAGCAGCTTAGCGGCGGGCCATAGGACCGGGGAGCTGTTTTTT	CASSLAAGHRTGELFF
TRBV7-8	-	TRBJ2-3	many	TGTGCCAGCAGCTTAGTTGGGGGGCAGGCGCAGTATTTT	CASSLVGGQAQYF
TRBV6-1	TRBD2	TRBJ2-5	few	TGTGCCAGCAGTGCCCTAGGACGGGGGGGCCAAGAGACCCAGTACTTC	CASSALGRGGQETQYF
TRBV7-9	-	TRBJ1-5	few	TGTGCCAGCAGTGAAGGGGTACAGCCCCAGCATTTT	CASSEGVQPQHF
TRBV7-6	-	TRBJ2-7	-	TGTGCCAGCAGCGCGGGACTTCGGGGCTACGAGCAGTACTTC	CASSAGLRGYEQYF
TRBV12-3/TRBV12-4	TRBD1	TRBJ1-5	few	TGTGCCAGCAGTAGGGACAGGGCGGGCAATCAGCCCCAGCATTTT	CASSRDRAGNQPQHF
TRBV5-1	TRBD1	TRBJ2-7	-	TGCGCCAGCAGAAGTCCCGGGACAGTAAACGACGAGCAGTACTTC	CASRSPGTVNDEQYF
TRBV2	-	TRBJ2-7	many	TGTGCCAGCAAGGGAGTGGTCAGCGAGCAGTACTTC	CASKGVVSEQYF
TRBV7-2	-	TRBJ2-5	many	TGTGCCAGCAGCTCAAGCACTCCGCCACAGACCCAGTACTTC	CASSSSTPPQTQYF
TRBV20-1	-	TRBJ2-5	few	TGCAGTGCTAGAAAGGGGTACCAAGAGACCCAGTACTTC	CSARKGYQETQYF
TRBV7-9	TRBD1	TRBJ1-1	-	TGTGCCAGCAGACTCAGGGGGGACACTGAAGCTTTCTTT	CASRLRGDTEAFF
TRBV5-1	TRBD2	TRBJ2-7	few	TGCGCCAGCAGCTTCAGACTAGCGGCTTTATACGAGCAGTACTTC	CASSFRLAALYEQYF
TRBV20-1	-	TRBJ2-3	few	TGCAGTGCTGGCAGACTGCTAACTAGCACAGATACGCAGTATTTT	CSAGRLLTSTDTQYF
TRBV11-2	-	TRBJ2-1	many	TGTGCCAGCAGCCTCACTAGCTCCTACAATGAGCAGTTCTTC	CASSLTSSYNEQFF
TRBV3-1	TRBD1	TRBJ1-5	-	TGTGCCAGCAGCCCAGGGGGTCGGGCGCCCCAGCATTTT	CASSPGGRAPQHF
TRBV10-3	TRBD1	TRBJ2-7	-	TGTGCCATCAGCCGACCGACGGGACAGGGTTACGAGCAGTACTTC	CAISRPTGQGYEQYF
TRBV11-2	-	TRBJ1-1	few	TGTGCCAGCAGCTTAGGACATCTTGAAGCTTTCTTT	CASSLGHLEAFF
TRBV7-9	-	TRBJ2-7	-	TGTGCCAGCAGCTTAGTAGGAGGGGCCGCCCACGAGCAGTACTTC	CASSLVGGAAHEQYF
TRBV6-2/TRBV6-3	-	TRBJ1-2	-	TGTGCCAGCAGCCGGGGGACCCCTACGACTATGGGCTACACCTTC	CASSRGTPTTMGYTF
TRBV6-5	TRBD1	TRBJ1-2	-	TGTGCCAGCAGTTACAGCCAGACAGGGATTAACTATGGCTACACCTTC	CASSYSQTGINYGYTF
TRBV12-3/TRBV12-4	-	TRBJ1-4	few	TGTGCCAGCAGTTCGGGTTCTTTGGGTGAAAAACTGTTTTTT	CASSSGSLGEKLFF
TRBV9	-	TRBJ2-1	-	TGTGCCAGCAGCCCTATCGGGGGCGATGAGCAGTTCTTC	CASSPIGGDEQFF
TRBV11-2	TRBD2	TRBJ2-1	few	TGTGCCAGCGGGACTAGCGGGGGAGGGACTTGGCAGTTCTTC	CASGTSGGGTWQFF
TRBV6-1	-	TRBJ2-2	once	TGTGTCAGCAGTCCCGACAGCCCCGGGGAGCTGTTTTTT	CVSSPDSPGELFF
TRBV4-2	-	TRBJ2-2	-	TGTGCCAGCAGCCAAGATACACGGAACACCGGGGAGCTGTTTTTT	CASSQDTRNTGELFF
TRBV15	TRBD2	TRBJ2-2	-	TGTGCCACCAGCAGAACGACTAGCGGGGGCACCGGGGAGCTGTTTTTT	CATSRTTSGGTGELFF
TRBV5-5	-	TRBJ2-3	-	TGTGCCAGCAGCTTTCGGCTATCGACGGCAGATACGCAGTATTTT	CASSFRLSTADTQYF
TRBV20-1	-	TRBJ2-2	few	TGCAGTGCTAGTTCTCCCGGGACCGGGGAGCTGTTTTTT	CSASSPGTGELFF
TRBV7-2	-	TRBJ2-6	-	TGTGCCAGCAGCTTAGTCGGGGGTTCCTCTGGGGCCAACGTCCTGACTTTC	CASSLVGGSSGANVLTF
TRBV20-1	TRBD1	TRBJ1-2	-	TGCAGTGCCACAGGGGCGAACTATGGCTACACCTTC	CSATGANYGYTF
TRBV12-3/TRBV12-4	TRBD2	TRBJ2-3	few	TGTGCCAGCAACGGTCTCCAGGGACTAGCCACAGATACGCAGTATTTT	CASNGLQGLATDTQYF
TRBV5-4	-	TRBJ1-1	few	TGTGCCAGCAGCTTGGGGTCGGCAGGCACTGAAGCTTTCTTT	CASSLGSAGTEAFF
TRBV21-1	-	TRBJ1-4	many	TGTGCCAGCAGCAGCGTCAACCGGGCTAATGAAAAACTGTTTTTT	CASSSVNRANEKLFF
TRBV6-5	-	TRBJ1-2	few	TGTGCCAGCGGCAACCCAAACTATGGCTACACCTTC	CASGNPNYGYTF
TRBV20-1	TRBD2	TRBJ2-5	many	TGCAGTGCTAGAGATCCCGGGACTAGCGACCAAGAGACCCAGTACTTC	CSARDPGTSDQETQYF
TRBV9	-	TRBJ1-3	-	TGTGCCAGCAGCGGCTCCAGGACTGTTGTCTCTGGAAACACCATATATTTT	CASSGSRTVVSGNTIYF
TRBV9	-	TRBJ2-3	many	TGTGCCAGCAGCGTAGTTAGCAGCACAGATACGCAGTATTTT	CASSVVSSTDTQYF